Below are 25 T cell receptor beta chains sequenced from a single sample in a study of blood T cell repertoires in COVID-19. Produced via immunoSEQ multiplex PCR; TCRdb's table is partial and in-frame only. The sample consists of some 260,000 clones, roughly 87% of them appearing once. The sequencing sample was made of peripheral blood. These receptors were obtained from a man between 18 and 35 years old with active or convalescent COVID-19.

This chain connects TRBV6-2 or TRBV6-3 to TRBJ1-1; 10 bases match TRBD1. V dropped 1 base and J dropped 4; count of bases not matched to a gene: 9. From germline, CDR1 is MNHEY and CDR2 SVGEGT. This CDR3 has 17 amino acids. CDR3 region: CASSYFPTGGGGTEAFF. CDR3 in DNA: TGTGCCAGCAGTTACTTCCCGACAGGGGGCGGAGGCACTGAAGCTTTCTTT.

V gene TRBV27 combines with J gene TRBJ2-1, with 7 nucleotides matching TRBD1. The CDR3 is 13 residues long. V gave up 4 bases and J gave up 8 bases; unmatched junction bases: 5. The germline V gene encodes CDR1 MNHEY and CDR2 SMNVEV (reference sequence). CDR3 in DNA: TGTGCCAGCAGTTGGGGACAGATTCATGAGCAGTTCTTC. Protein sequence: CASSWGQIHEQFF.

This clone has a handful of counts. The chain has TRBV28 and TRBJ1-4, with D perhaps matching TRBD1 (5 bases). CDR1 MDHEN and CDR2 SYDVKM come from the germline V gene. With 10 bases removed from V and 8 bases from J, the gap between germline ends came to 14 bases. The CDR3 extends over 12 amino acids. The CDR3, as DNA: TGTGCCACGTGGGGGGGTGTAGAAAAACTGTTTTTT. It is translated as CATWGGVEKLFF.

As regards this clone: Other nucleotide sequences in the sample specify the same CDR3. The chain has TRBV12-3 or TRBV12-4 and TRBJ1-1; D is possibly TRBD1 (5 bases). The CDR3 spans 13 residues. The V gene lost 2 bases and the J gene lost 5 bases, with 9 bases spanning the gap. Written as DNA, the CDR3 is TGTGCCAGCAGTTTATTGGGGGGGACTGAAGCTTTCTTT. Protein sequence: CASSLLGGTEAFF.

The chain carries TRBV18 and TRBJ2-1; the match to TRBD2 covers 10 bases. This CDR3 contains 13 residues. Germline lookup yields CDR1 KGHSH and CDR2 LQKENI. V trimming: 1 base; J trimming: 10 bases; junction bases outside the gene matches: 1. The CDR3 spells CASSPHSGGEQFF. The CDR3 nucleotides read TGTGCCAGCTCACCACATAGCGGGGGGGAGCAGTTCTTC.

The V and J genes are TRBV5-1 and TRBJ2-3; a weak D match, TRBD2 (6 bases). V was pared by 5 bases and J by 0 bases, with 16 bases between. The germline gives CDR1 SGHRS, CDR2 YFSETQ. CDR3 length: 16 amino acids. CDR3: CASSSLSGVSTDTQYF. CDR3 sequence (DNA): TGCGCCAGCAGTTCTCTGTCGGGGGTGAGCACAGATACGCAGTATTTT.

The CDR3 DNA follows: TGTGCCAGCAGCGTAGGAATAGCGGGGACCACAGATACGCAGTATTTT. The encoded protein is CASSVGIAGTTDTQYF. The gene calls are TRBV9 and TRBJ2-3; 8 positions agree with TRBD2. The CDR3 loop spans 16 amino acids. The germline gives CDR1 SGDLS, CDR2 YYNGEE. Unmatched junction bases numbered 5, after V lost 0 bases and J lost 2 bases.

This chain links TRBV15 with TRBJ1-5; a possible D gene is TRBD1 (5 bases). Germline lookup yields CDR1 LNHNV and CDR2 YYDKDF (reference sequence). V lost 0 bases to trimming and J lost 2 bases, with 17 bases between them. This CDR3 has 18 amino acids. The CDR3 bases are TGTGCCACCAGCAGAGATATAAATAGGGGTGGCCGCAATCAGCCCCAGCATTTT. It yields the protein CATSRDINRGGRNQPQHF.

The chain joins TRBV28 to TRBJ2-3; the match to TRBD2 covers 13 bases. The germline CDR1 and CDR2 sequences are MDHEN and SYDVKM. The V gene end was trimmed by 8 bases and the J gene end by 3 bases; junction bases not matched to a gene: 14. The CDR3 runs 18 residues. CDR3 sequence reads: CASPPGGLAGEGTDTQYF. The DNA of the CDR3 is TGTGCCAGCCCCCCGGGTGGACTAGCGGGAGAAGGAACAGATACGCAGTATTTT.

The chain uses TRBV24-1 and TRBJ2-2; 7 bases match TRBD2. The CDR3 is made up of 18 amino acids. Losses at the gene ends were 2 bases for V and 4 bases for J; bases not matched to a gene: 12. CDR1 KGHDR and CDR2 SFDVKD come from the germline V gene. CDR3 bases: TGTGCCACCAGTGATTGGGGGGGTTCGGAGGGTATCACCGGGGAGCTGTTTTTT. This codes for CATSDWGGSEGITGELFF.

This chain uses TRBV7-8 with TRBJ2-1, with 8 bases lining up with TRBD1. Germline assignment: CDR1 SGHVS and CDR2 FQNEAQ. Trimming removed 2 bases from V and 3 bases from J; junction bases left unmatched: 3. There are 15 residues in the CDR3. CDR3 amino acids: CASSLKGQVYNEQFF. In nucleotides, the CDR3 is TGTGCCAGCAGCTTAAAGGGACAGGTCTACAATGAGCAGTTCTTC.

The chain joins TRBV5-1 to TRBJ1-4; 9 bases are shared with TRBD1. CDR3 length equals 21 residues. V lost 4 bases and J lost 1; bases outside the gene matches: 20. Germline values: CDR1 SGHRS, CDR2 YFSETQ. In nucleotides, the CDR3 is TGCGCCAGCAGCGTGAAGCCGGGACAGGGCGTTCATGGAGGAACTAATGAAAAACTGTTTTTT. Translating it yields CASSVKPGQGVHGGTNEKLFF.

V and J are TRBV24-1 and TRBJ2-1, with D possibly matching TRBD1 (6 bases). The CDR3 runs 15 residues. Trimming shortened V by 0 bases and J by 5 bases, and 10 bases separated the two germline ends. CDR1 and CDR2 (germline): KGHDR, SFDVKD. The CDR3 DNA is TGTGCCACCAGTGATTTGAACAGGGACGACAATGAGCAGTTCTTC. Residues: CATSDLNRDDNEQFF.

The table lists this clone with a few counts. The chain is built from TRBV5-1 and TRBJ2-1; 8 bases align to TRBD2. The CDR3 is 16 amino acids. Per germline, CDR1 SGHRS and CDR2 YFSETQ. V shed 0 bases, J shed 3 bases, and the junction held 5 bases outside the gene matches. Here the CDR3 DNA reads TGCGCCAGCAGCTTGGATTATAGCGGGATCTACAATGAGCAGTTCTTC. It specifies CASSLDYSGIYNEQFF. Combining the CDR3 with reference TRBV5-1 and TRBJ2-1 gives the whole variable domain KAGVTQTPRYLIKTRGQQVTLSCSPISGHRSVSWYQQTPGQGLQFLFEYFSETQRNKGNFPGRFSGRQFSNSRSEMNVSTLELGDSALYLCASSLDYSGIYNEQFFGPGTRLTVL.

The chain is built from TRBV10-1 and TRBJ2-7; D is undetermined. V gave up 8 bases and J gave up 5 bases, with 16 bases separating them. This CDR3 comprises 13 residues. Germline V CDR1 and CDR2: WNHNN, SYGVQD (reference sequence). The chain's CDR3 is CASGDRGGNEQYF. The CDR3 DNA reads TGCGCCAGCGGCGACCGAGGTGGCAACGAGCAGTACTTC.

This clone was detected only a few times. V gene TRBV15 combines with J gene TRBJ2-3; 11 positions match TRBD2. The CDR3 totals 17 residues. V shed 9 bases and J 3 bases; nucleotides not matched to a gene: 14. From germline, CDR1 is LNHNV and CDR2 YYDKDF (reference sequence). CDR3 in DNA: TGTGCCACTCAAAGGGGTATTCTAGCGGGGGGTACAGATACGCAGTATTTT. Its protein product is CATQRGILAGGTDTQYF.

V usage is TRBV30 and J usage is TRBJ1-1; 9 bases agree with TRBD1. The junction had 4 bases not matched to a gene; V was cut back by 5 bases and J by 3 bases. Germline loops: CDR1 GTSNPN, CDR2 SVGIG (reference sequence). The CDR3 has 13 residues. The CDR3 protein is CAWGGQGYTEAFF. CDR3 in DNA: TGTGCCTGGGGAGGACAGGGGTACACTGAAGCTTTCTTT.

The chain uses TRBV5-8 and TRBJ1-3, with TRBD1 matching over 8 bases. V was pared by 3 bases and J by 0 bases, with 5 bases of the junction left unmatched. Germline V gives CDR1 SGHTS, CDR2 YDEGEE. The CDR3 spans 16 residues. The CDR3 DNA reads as TGTGCCAGCAGCTGGGGGGACAGGAGCTCTGGAAACACCATATATTTT. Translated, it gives CASSWGDRSSGNTIYF. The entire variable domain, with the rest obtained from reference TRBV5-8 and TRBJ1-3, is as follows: EAGVTQSPTHLIKTRGQQATLRCSPISGHTSVYWYQQALGLGLQFLLWYDEGEERNRGNFPPRFSGRQFPNYSSELNVNALELEDSALYLCASSWGDRSSGNTIYFGEGSWLTVV.

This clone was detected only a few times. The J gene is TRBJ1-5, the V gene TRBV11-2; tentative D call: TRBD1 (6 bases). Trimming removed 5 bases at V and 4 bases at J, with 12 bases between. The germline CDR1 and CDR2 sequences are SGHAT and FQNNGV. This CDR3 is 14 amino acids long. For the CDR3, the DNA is TGTGCCAGCAGCCTGGGGGCCGGGAATCAGCCCCAGCATTTT. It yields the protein CASSLGAGNQPQHF.

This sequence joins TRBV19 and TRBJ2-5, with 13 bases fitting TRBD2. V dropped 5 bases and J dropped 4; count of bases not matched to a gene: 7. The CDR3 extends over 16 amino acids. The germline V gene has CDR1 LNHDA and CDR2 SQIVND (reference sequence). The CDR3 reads CASSSHRTSGGETQYF. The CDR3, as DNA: TGTGCCAGTAGTTCCCATCGGACTAGCGGGGGAGAGACCCAGTACTTC.

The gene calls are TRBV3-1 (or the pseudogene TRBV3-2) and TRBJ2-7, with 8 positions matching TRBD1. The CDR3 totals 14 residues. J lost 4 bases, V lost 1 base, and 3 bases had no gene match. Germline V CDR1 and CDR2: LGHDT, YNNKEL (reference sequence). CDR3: CASSQGGTGYEQYF. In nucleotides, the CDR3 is TGTGCCAGCAGCCAAGGGGGGACAGGATACGAGCAGTACTTC.

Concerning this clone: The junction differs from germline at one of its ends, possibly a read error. The DNA of the CDR3 is TGTGCTAGCAGCCGACAGGACTCCTACGAGCAGTACTTC. Translated: CASSRQDSYEQYF. The V and J genes are TRBV7-7 and TRBJ2-7, with D possibly matching TRBD1 (6 bases). The length of the CDR3 is 13 residues. Per germline, CDR1 SSHAT and CDR2 FNYEAQ (reference sequence).

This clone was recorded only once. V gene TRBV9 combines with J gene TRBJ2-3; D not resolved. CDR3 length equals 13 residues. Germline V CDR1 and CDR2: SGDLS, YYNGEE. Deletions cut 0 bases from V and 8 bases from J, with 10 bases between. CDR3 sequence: CASSVDLSGTQYF. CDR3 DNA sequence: TGTGCCAGCAGCGTAGATCTAAGTGGTACGCAGTATTTT.

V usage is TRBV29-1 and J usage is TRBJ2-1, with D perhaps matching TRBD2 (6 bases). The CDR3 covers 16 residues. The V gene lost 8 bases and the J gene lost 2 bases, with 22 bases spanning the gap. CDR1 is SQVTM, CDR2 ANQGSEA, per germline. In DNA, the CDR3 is TGCAGCCTAAAGATCAGAAGTAGCGGTCCCTACAATGAGCAGTTCTTC. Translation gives CSLKIRSSGPYNEQFF.

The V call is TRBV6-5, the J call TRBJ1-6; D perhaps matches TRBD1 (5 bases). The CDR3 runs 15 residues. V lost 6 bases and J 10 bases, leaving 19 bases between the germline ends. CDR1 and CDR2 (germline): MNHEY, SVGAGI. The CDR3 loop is CASRQGAGFGSPLHF. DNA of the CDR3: TGTGCCAGCAGACAAGGAGCAGGGTTTGGATCACCCCTCCACTTT.